A selection of T cell receptor beta chains follows, all from one sample in a study of T-cell reconstitution after alpha-beta-depleted transplantation in children. One entry per CDR3 protein, called by TCRdb with MiXCR from the PCR reads. The profile shows 440,000 or so distinct CDR3 sequences, roughly two fifths of them singletons. The specimen comprised PBMCs, sampled before TCRalphabeta/CD19-depleted stem cell transplant. The receptors stem from a girl aged 2-9 years with aplastic anemia, due to receive a stem cell transplant. Each CDR3 is given with its conserved first and last residue. D genes are given only for firm matches. Size is omitted from some rows. Given values are once, few, many or a class for expanded clones.

d_call: NA; v_call: TRBV25-1; j_call: TRBJ2-2; clone_size: NA; cdr3_nt: TGTGCCAGCAGTATCGGACAGAACACCGGGGAGCTGTTTTTT; cdr3_aa: CASSIGQNTGELFF
d_call: NA; v_call: TRBV28; j_call: TRBJ2-7; clone_size: NA; cdr3_nt: TGTGCCAGCAGTTTAGGGGGACTCCGCTACGAGCAGTACTTC; cdr3_aa: CASSLGGLRYEQYF
d_call: TRBD2; v_call: TRBV9; j_call: TRBJ2-7; clone_size: NA; cdr3_nt: TGTGCCAGCAGCGCGCGGGAGGGCCACTACGAGCAGTACTTC; cdr3_aa: CASSAREGHYEQYF
d_call: NA; v_call: TRBV29-1; j_call: TRBJ1-2; clone_size: NA; cdr3_nt: TGCAGCGCTGAGGAAAACTATGGCTACACCTTC; cdr3_aa: CSAEENYGYTF
d_call: NA; v_call: TRBV10-2; j_call: TRBJ2-5; clone_size: NA; cdr3_nt: TGCGCCAGCAGTCCTGGACCTGGAGAGACCCAGTACTTC; cdr3_aa: CASSPGPGETQYF
d_call: NA; v_call: TRBV2; j_call: TRBJ2-7; clone_size: NA; cdr3_nt: TGTGCCAGCAGTGAGTGGGGCTACGAGCAGTACTTC; cdr3_aa: CASSEWGYEQYF
d_call: TRBD2; v_call: TRBV7-6; j_call: TRBJ2-3; clone_size: NA; cdr3_nt: TGTGCCAGCAGCTCATCTAGCGGGAGACTTGGGACAGATACGCAGTATTTT; cdr3_aa: CASSSSSGRLGTDTQYF
d_call: NA; v_call: TRBV28; j_call: TRBJ2-1; clone_size: many; cdr3_nt: TGTGCCAGCAGTGCTGGGGGCGTCTACAATGAGCAGTTCTTC; cdr3_aa: CASSAGGVYNEQFF
d_call: TRBD2; v_call: TRBV5-1; j_call: TRBJ2-5; clone_size: few; cdr3_nt: TGCGCCAGCAGCCCCCAGGGAGCGGGAGTGGGGGAGACCCAGTACTTC; cdr3_aa: CASSPQGAGVGETQYF
d_call: NA; v_call: TRBV2; j_call: TRBJ2-7; clone_size: few; cdr3_nt: TGTGCCAGCAGAGGGCAGTCCCGACCCTACGAGCAGTACTTC; cdr3_aa: CASRGQSRPYEQYF
d_call: NA; v_call: TRBV7-2; j_call: TRBJ2-1; clone_size: many; cdr3_nt: TGTGCCAGCAGCTTAGCCTTCGGGACCTACAATGAGCAGTTCTTC; cdr3_aa: CASSLAFGTYNEQFF
d_call: TRBD2; v_call: TRBV9; j_call: TRBJ2-3; clone_size: many; cdr3_nt: TGTGCCAGCAGCGCGACTAGCGGGGTTGGAGATACGCAGTATTTT; cdr3_aa: CASSATSGVGDTQYF
d_call: TRBD2; v_call: TRBV29-1; j_call: TRBJ2-1; clone_size: NA; cdr3_nt: TGCAGCGCCGCAGGACTCGTCGGCGGGAGCTCCTACAATGAGCAGTTCTTC; cdr3_aa: CSAAGLVGGSSYNEQFF
d_call: NA; v_call: TRBV25-1; j_call: TRBJ2-2; clone_size: NA; cdr3_nt: TGTGCCAGCAGTGTGACAGCGAACACCGGGGAGCTGTTTTTT; cdr3_aa: CASSVTANTGELFF
d_call: NA; v_call: TRBV20-1; j_call: TRBJ2-2; clone_size: NA; cdr3_nt: TGCAGTGCTAGAGCCTGGGGCAGAAACACCGGGGAGCTGTTTTTT; cdr3_aa: CSARAWGRNTGELFF
d_call: TRBD1; v_call: TRBV6-5; j_call: TRBJ1-1; clone_size: few; cdr3_nt: TGTGCCAGCAGTTACCGGGGACAGGGGCTTTTGAACACTGAAGCTTTCTTT; cdr3_aa: CASSYRGQGLLNTEAFF
d_call: TRBD2; v_call: TRBV12-3/TRBV12-4; j_call: TRBJ2-7; clone_size: few; cdr3_nt: TGTGCCAGCAGGACTAGCGGGAGGACCTACGAGCAGTACTTC; cdr3_aa: CASRTSGRTYEQYF
d_call: NA; v_call: TRBV16; j_call: TRBJ1-2; clone_size: few; cdr3_nt: TGTGCCAGCAGCCAACAGAATTCCTATGGCTACACCTTC; cdr3_aa: CASSQQNSYGYTF
d_call: NA; v_call: TRBV29-1; j_call: TRBJ2-5; clone_size: NA; cdr3_nt: TGCAGCGTGGAAGAGCAGGGGCATCAAGAGACCCAGTACTTC; cdr3_aa: CSVEEQGHQETQYF
d_call: TRBD2; v_call: TRBV20-1; j_call: TRBJ2-3; clone_size: NA; cdr3_nt: TGCAGTGCCGCAGATAGCGGGAGGGCCGGAGATACGCAGTATTTT; cdr3_aa: CSAADSGRAGDTQYF
d_call: TRBD2; v_call: TRBV7-2; j_call: TRBJ2-3; clone_size: many; cdr3_nt: TGTGCCAGCAGAAGAGCGGGAGCCCCAACAGATACGCAGTATTTT; cdr3_aa: CASRRAGAPTDTQYF
d_call: TRBD2; v_call: TRBV4-2; j_call: TRBJ2-3; clone_size: many; cdr3_nt: TGTGCCAGCAGCCAAGAGGGGACTAGTAAGGGAGATACGCAGTATTTT; cdr3_aa: CASSQEGTSKGDTQYF
d_call: NA; v_call: TRBV20-1; j_call: TRBJ2-1; clone_size: NA; cdr3_nt: TGCAGTGCTAGGTCGGACGTCTACAATGAGCAGTTCTTC; cdr3_aa: CSARSDVYNEQFF
d_call: NA; v_call: TRBV7-9; j_call: TRBJ2-5; clone_size: few; cdr3_nt: TGTGCCAGCAGCTTTCGAGGAGAAGAGACCCAGTACTTC; cdr3_aa: CASSFRGEETQYF
d_call: NA; v_call: TRBV20-1; j_call: TRBJ1-1; clone_size: few; cdr3_nt: TGCAGTGCGTTGCGGGGGGTCCGGGATGCTTTCTTT; cdr3_aa: CSALRGVRDAFF
d_call: NA; v_call: TRBV16; j_call: TRBJ1-3; clone_size: few; cdr3_nt: TGTGCCAGCAGCCAATCCACCGGAAACACCATATATTTT; cdr3_aa: CASSQSTGNTIYF
d_call: NA; v_call: TRBV28; j_call: TRBJ2-7; clone_size: once; cdr3_nt: TGTGCCAGCAGTTTACGGACCGAAGAATGGGCCTACGAGCAGTACTTC; cdr3_aa: CASSLRTEEWAYEQYF
d_call: NA; v_call: TRBV3-1; j_call: TRBJ2-1; clone_size: few; cdr3_nt: TGTGCCAGCAGCCGACAAGGGGGGGGAGTAACCTACAATGAGCAGTTCTTC; cdr3_aa: CASSRQGGGVTYNEQFF
d_call: TRBD1; v_call: TRBV20-1; j_call: TRBJ1-4; clone_size: NA; cdr3_nt: TGCAGTGCGAGAGGGTTCACAGGGGATGGGACTAATGAAAAACTGTTTTTT; cdr3_aa: CSARGFTGDGTNEKLFF
d_call: TRBD2; v_call: TRBV6-1; j_call: TRBJ2-1; clone_size: NA; cdr3_nt: TGTGCCAGTCCTGCCCTGGGACTAGCGGGGGAAAATGAGCAGTTCTTC; cdr3_aa: CASPALGLAGENEQFF
d_call: NA; v_call: TRBV25-1; j_call: TRBJ2-7; clone_size: few; cdr3_nt: TGTGCCAGCAAAGGGGGGACCAGCCCCTACGAGCAGTACTTC; cdr3_aa: CASKGGTSPYEQYF
d_call: NA; v_call: TRBV9; j_call: TRBJ1-2; clone_size: few; cdr3_nt: TGTGCCAGCAGCGTAGAGGGGACCGCCTATGGCTACACCTTC; cdr3_aa: CASSVEGTAYGYTF
d_call: NA; v_call: TRBV6-1; j_call: TRBJ2-7; clone_size: few; cdr3_nt: TGTGCCAGCAGTGGCCTACCGGAGGACTACGAGCAGTACTTC; cdr3_aa: CASSGLPEDYEQYF
d_call: TRBD1; v_call: TRBV13; j_call: TRBJ2-7; clone_size: NA; cdr3_nt: TGTGCCAGCAGCCCCCCGGGACAGGGACCCTCCTACGAGCAGTACTTC; cdr3_aa: CASSPPGQGPSYEQYF
d_call: NA; v_call: TRBV7-2; j_call: TRBJ2-2; clone_size: many; cdr3_nt: TGTGCCAGCAGCCCCACTAGTGTCACCGGGGAGCTGTTTTTT; cdr3_aa: CASSPTSVTGELFF
d_call: NA; v_call: TRBV5-1; j_call: TRBJ2-7; clone_size: NA; cdr3_nt: TGCGCCAGCAGCTTGGAGACAGAGAGTGAGCAGTACTTC; cdr3_aa: CASSLETESEQYF
d_call: TRBD2; v_call: TRBV20-1; j_call: TRBJ2-4; clone_size: NA; cdr3_nt: TGCAGTGCTACCCTAGCACCGGGAGGGTACAAAAACATTCAGTACTTC; cdr3_aa: CSATLAPGGYKNIQYF
d_call: TRBD2; v_call: TRBV7-9; j_call: TRBJ2-1; clone_size: NA; cdr3_nt: TGTGCCAGCAGCGGACCGGGACTAGCGGGAAATGAGCAGTTCTTC; cdr3_aa: CASSGPGLAGNEQFF
d_call: NA; v_call: TRBV5-1; j_call: TRBJ2-5; clone_size: NA; cdr3_nt: TGCGCCAGCAGGGCCCACAAAGAGACCCAGTACTTC; cdr3_aa: CASRAHKETQYF
d_call: TRBD2; v_call: TRBV24-1; j_call: TRBJ2-1; clone_size: many; cdr3_nt: TGTGCCACCAGTGATTTGGGTAGCGGGAGTGGGAATGAGCAGTTCTTC; cdr3_aa: CATSDLGSGSGNEQFF